One and the same sample provided the 29 T cell receptor beta chains below, sequenced in a study of blood T cell repertoires in COVID-19. The method was immunoSEQ multiplex PCR; TCRdb's version includes in-frame clones alone and lacks a portion of them. Among 40,000 to 55,000 clones listed, more than 70% were seen once. Sequenced sample: peripheral blood. The receptors were sampled from a human donor in a cohort sampled during active COVID-19.

The V gene is TRBV6-5, the J gene TRBJ1-2; D call uncertain. The CDR3 is 12 residues long. The V gene lost 5 bases and the J gene lost 2 bases, with 6 bases spanning the gap. The germline gives CDR1 MNHEY, CDR2 SVGAGI. In DNA form, the CDR3 reads TGTGCCAGCAGTCTCTCCAACTATGGCTACACCTTC. Protein product: CASSLSNYGYTF.

The chain uses TRBV4-1 and TRBJ2-3; possible D gene TRBD1, 6 bases. The ends were cut back, 3 bases at V and 0 bases at J, with 7 bases in the middle. The CDR3 sequence is 14 residues long. CDR1 MGHRA and CDR2 YSYEKL come from the germline V gene. DNA of the CDR3: TGCGCCAGCAGCCAGGGACACAGCACAGATACGCAGTATTTT. Its protein is CASSQGHSTDTQYF.

The chain joins TRBV7-2 to TRBJ2-1; D may be TRBD1 (5 bases). The CDR3 is made up of 13 amino acids. In germline, CDR1 is SGHTA, CDR2 FQGNSA. V gave up 1 base and J gave up 9 bases, with 10 bases separating them. The CDR3 coding sequence is TGTGCCAGCAGCTTAGGCCAGGGTGGTGAGCAGTTCTTC. It codes for CASSLGQGGEQFF.

The chain carries TRBV5-6 and TRBJ1-5; D may be TRBD1 (5 bases). Germline V gene sequence: CDR1 SGHDT, CDR2 YYEEEE. The CDR3 extends over 14 amino acids. V gave up 4 bases and J gave up 3 bases, with 11 bases separating them. The CDR3 DNA follows: TGTGCCAGCAGCGAAAGACAGTTCAATCAGCCCCAGCATTTT. This gives the protein CASSERQFNQPQHF.

V and J are TRBV2 and TRBJ1-2; D possibly corresponds to TRBD1 (6 bases). The V end was cut by 7 bases, the J end by 4 bases, with 16 bases between. Looked up from germline, CDR1 is SNHLY and CDR2 is FYNNEI. The CDR3 has 14 amino acids. The CDR3 DNA reads TGTGCCAGCAAGGGGACACAGGATGTCTATGGCTACACCTTC. Amino acids: CASKGTQDVYGYTF.

The J gene is TRBJ2-1, the V gene TRBV7-2, with D perhaps matching TRBD2 (6 bases). This CDR3 has 15 amino acids. Germline V CDR1 and CDR2: SGHTA, FQGNSA. The V gene lost 6 bases and the J gene lost 4 bases, with 16 bases spanning the gap. In nucleotides, the CDR3 is TGTGCCAGCAGTCCCGGAGGGAATTGGTACAATGAGCAGTTCTTC. It is translated as CASSPGGNWYNEQFF. The full variable domain, with the rest looked up from reference TRBV7-2 and TRBJ2-1, is GAGVSQSPSNKVTEKGKDVELRCDPISGHTALYWYRQSLGQGLEFLIYFQGNSAPDKSGLPSDRFSAERTGGSVSTLTIQRTQQEDSAVYLCASSPGGNWYNEQFFGPGTRLTVL.

The CDR3 DNA follows: TGTGCCAGCAGCTTAAATAGCGGGGGAATCGGGGAGCTGTTTTTT. Protein product: CASSLNSGGIGELFF. J is TRBJ2-2 and V is TRBV7-8; 9 bases line up with TRBD2. Germline assignment: CDR1 SGHVS and CDR2 FQNEAQ. The CDR3 consists of 15 residues. V shed 2 bases, J shed 7 bases, and the junction held 5 bases outside the gene matches.

The chain carries TRBV25-1 and TRBJ2-6; D gene uncertain. The CDR3 spans 15 residues. V shed 1 base and J shed 2 bases, with 6 bases lying between them. The germline CDR1 and CDR2 sequences are MGHDK and SYGVNS. This CDR3 is CASSESVAGANVLTF. The CDR3 bases are TGTGCCAGCAGTGAATCGGTGGCTGGGGCCAACGTCCTGACTTTC.

This chain links TRBV5-8 with TRBJ2-3; 13 bases fit TRBD2. In germline, CDR1 is SGHTS, CDR2 YDEGEE. The CDR3 contains 15 residues. V trimming: 4 bases; J trimming: 4 bases; junction bases outside the gene matches: 3. In DNA, the CDR3 is TGTGCCAGCAGCCACGGGACTAGCGGGGCAGATACGCAGTATTTT. As protein: CASSHGTSGADTQYF.

This chain uses TRBV7-8 with TRBJ1-1, with D hard to call. Per the germline V gene, CDR1 is SGHVS and CDR2 is FQNEAQ. Between the trimmed V and J ends, which lost 5 bases and 4 bases, there was a span of 14 bases. This CDR3 spans 14 amino acids. CDR3 sequence reads: CASSLSRSSTEAFF. The DNA for the CDR3 is TGTGCCAGCAGCCTTTCTCGGAGTTCCACTGAAGCTTTCTTT.

The table lists this clone with a count of one. The V call is TRBV11-2, the J call TRBJ1-2; possibly TRBD1 for D (5 bases). Trimming stripped 8 bases from V and 5 bases from J, with 12 bases between. The CDR3 extends over 12 amino acids. Germline assignment: CDR1 SGHAT and CDR2 FQNNGV. DNA of the CDR3: TGTGCCAGCCAACTTGGGGGGTATGGCTACACCTTC. Residues: CASQLGGYGYTF. The full variable domain, with the rest looked up from reference TRBV11-2 and TRBJ1-2, is EAGVAQSPRYKIIEKRQSVAFWCNPISGHATLYWYQQILGQGPKLLIQFQNNGVVDDSQLPKDRFSAERLKGVDSTLKIQPAKLEDSAVYLCASQLGGYGYTFGSGTRLTVV.

The rearrangement links TRBV19 to TRBJ1-1, with TRBD1 as a possible D gene (6 bases). The germline V gene has CDR1 LNHDA and CDR2 SQIVND (reference sequence). This CDR3 spans 15 amino acids. V was pared by 4 bases and J by 7 bases, with 19 bases between. CDR3 DNA: TGTGCCAGTAGTAACCCCGGACAGCTATTCATTGAAGCTTTCTTT. Protein sequence: CASSNPGQLFIEAFF.

This clone was seen once. The chain carries TRBV18 and TRBJ2-7; weak D call: TRBD2 (6 bases). This CDR3 has 16 residues. In germline, CDR1 is KGHSH, CDR2 LQKENI. V lost 4 bases, J lost 4 bases, and 20 bases lay in between. The CDR3 spells CASSQVERDGGYEQYF. The CDR3 bases are TGTGCCAGCTCACAGGTCGAAAGGGACGGAGGGTACGAGCAGTACTTC.

The chain uses TRBV5-1 and TRBJ1-5; 9 bases match TRBD1. J lost 7 bases, V lost 4 bases, and 6 bases had no gene match. The CDR3 covers 14 residues. CDR1 and CDR2 from the germline V gene are SGHRS and YFSETQ. The DNA for the CDR3 is TGCGCCAGCAGCGCGGGACAGGGTATGCAGCCCCAGCATTTT. Its translation is CASSAGQGMQPQHF.

The chain joins TRBV6-5 to TRBJ2-7; D tentatively reads TRBD1 or TRBD2 (5 bases each). Germline CDR1 and CDR2: MNHEY and SVGAGI. Trimming took 10 bases from V and 7 from J, leaving 23 bases between them. The CDR3 sequence is 14 residues long. CDR3 DNA sequence: TGTGCCACCAGGGCCCTTTCAACCTCGGGGGAGCAGTACTTC. This gives the protein CATRALSTSGEQYF.

The V gene is TRBV7-8, the J gene TRBJ1-1, with a possible D match to TRBD1 (6 bases). This CDR3 region has 14 residues. Between the trimmed V and J ends, which lost 5 bases and 1 base, there was a span of 11 bases. Germline assignment: CDR1 SGHVS and CDR2 FQNEAQ. CDR3 in amino acids: CASSMGHQNTEAFF. The CDR3, as DNA: TGTGCCAGCAGCATGGGACACCAGAACACTGAAGCTTTCTTT. Filled out from reference TRBV7-8 and TRBJ1-1, the complete variable domain reads GAGVSQSPRYKVAKRGQDVALRCDPISGHVSLFWYQQALGQGPEFLTYFQNEAQLDKSGLPSDRFFAERPEGSVSTLKIQRTQQEDSAVYLCASSMGHQNTEAFFGQGTRLTVV.

CDR3: CASGPGGLSEGNQPQHF. In DNA form, the CDR3 reads TGTGCCAGCGGCCCGGGAGGTCTAAGCGAGGGCAATCAGCCCCAGCATTTT. V is TRBV6-2 or TRBV6-3 and J is TRBJ1-5; D is ambiguous. The CDR3 extends over 17 amino acids. Germline V gene sequence: CDR1 MNHEY, CDR2 SVGEGT. The ends were cut back, 8 bases at V and 2 bases at J, with 22 bases in the middle.

The rearrangement links TRBV7-9 to TRBJ2-7, with TRBD2 as a possible D gene (6 bases). This CDR3 spans 13 amino acids. V was cut by 5 bases and J by 4 bases, with 12 bases left in between. Germline V gives CDR1 SEHNR, CDR2 FQNEAQ (reference sequence). Here the CDR3 DNA reads TGTGCCAGCAGCCCTCGGGGGAGGTACGAGCAGTACTTC. Protein product: CASSPRGRYEQYF.

The rearrangement links TRBV19 to TRBJ1-3; no reliable D call. The CDR3 consists of 16 residues. Trimming left V 1 base short and J 2 bases short, with 12 bases between. The germline gives CDR1 LNHDA, CDR2 SQIVND (reference sequence). The CDR3 DNA sequence: TGTGCCAGTAGTATAGTCTGGAGGGAGGCTGGAAACACCATATATTTT. Its protein is CASSIVWREAGNTIYF.

The chain is built from TRBV4-3 and TRBJ2-6, with 9 positions matching TRBD1. Trimming at V came to 5 bases and at J to 4 bases, leaving 12 bases not matched to a gene. The CDR3 spans 18 residues. Germline-derived CDR1 and CDR2 are LGHNA and YSLEER. CDR3 nucleotide sequence: TGCGCCAGCAGCGGAACCAACAGGGGGCACCCGGGGGCCAACGTCCTGACTTTC. It yields the protein CASSGTNRGHPGANVLTF.

The gene calls are TRBV25-1 and TRBJ1-1; perhaps TRBD1 as D (6 bases). The CDR3 has 14 amino acids. Germline CDR1 MGHDK, CDR2 SYGVNS. Trimming left V 5 bases short and J 3 bases short, with 13 bases between. The CDR3 region is CASSKGESHTEAFF. Written as DNA, the CDR3 is TGTGCCAGCAGTAAGGGGGAATCTCACACTGAAGCTTTCTTT.

The CDR3 loop is CASSLTRVGNYEQYF. CDR3 coding DNA: TGTGCCAGCAGTCTAACCAGGGTGGGGAACTACGAGCAGTACTTC. The chain joins TRBV6-5 to TRBJ2-7; D may be TRBD1 (5 bases). Trimming pared 5 bases from V and 3 bases from J, leaving 17 bases between. The germline CDR1 and CDR2 sequences are MNHEY and SVGAGI. The CDR3 is 15 amino acids.

J is TRBJ2-2 and V is TRBV25-1; D gene unclear. The CDR3 is 15 amino acids. The V and J ends lost 4 bases and 6 bases respectively, with 15 bases between them. Germline V gives CDR1 MGHDK, CDR2 SYGVNS. CDR3 coding DNA: TGTGCCAGCAGTGCCGTCGGTAATCCTCCCGGGGAGCTGTTTTTT. Its protein is CASSAVGNPPGELFF.

This clone has a single count. This sequence joins TRBV30 and TRBJ2-7; TRBD1 aligns across 7 bases. Germline loops: CDR1 GTSNPN, CDR2 SVGIG (reference sequence). V shed 1 base, J shed 3 bases, and the junction held 3 bases outside the gene matches. CDR3 size: 13 residues. CDR3 DNA: TGTGCCTGGAGTGCAGGGGGAAGCTACGAGCAGTACTTC. This codes for CAWSAGGSYEQYF.

This sequence joins TRBV6-5 and TRBJ1-1; the match to TRBD1 covers 7 bases. Trimming took 9 bases from V and 1 from J; bases not matched to a gene: 8. The CDR3 runs 14 residues. From germline, CDR1 is MNHEY and CDR2 SVGAGI. The CDR3 region is CASSTPGGNTEAFF. The DNA for the CDR3 is TGTGCCAGTTCTACCCCAGGGGGGAACACTGAAGCTTTCTTT.

The CDR3 DNA is TGTGCCAGTAGTCTCTATTCCGCCAATCAGCCCCAGCATTTT. Its protein is CASSLYSANQPQHF. V usage is TRBV19 and J usage is TRBJ1-5; no definite D call. The CDR3 runs to 14 residues. V lost 5 bases to trimming and J lost 3 bases, with 11 bases between them. Per germline, CDR1 LNHDA and CDR2 SQIVND (reference sequence). The full variable domain, with the rest looked up from reference TRBV19 and TRBJ1-5, is DGGITQSPKYLFRKEGQNVTLSCEQNLNHDAMYWYRQDPGQGLRLIYYSQIVNDFQKGDIAEGYSVSREKKESFPLTVTSAQKNPTAFYLCASSLYSANQPQHFGDGTRLSIL.

The CDR3 sequence is CASSVAVYNEQFF. CDR3 sequence (DNA): TGTGCCAGCAGCGTAGCAGTTTACAATGAGCAGTTCTTC. This rearrangement joins TRBV9 to TRBJ2-1; D remains unclear. In germline, CDR1 is SGDLS, CDR2 YYNGEE. There are 13 residues in the CDR3. The V end was cut by 0 bases, the J end by 4 bases, with 5 bases between.

The chain carries TRBV5-1 and TRBJ1-6, with 7 bases that match TRBD1. The CDR3 covers 15 residues. V dropped 0 bases and J dropped 9; count of bases not matched to a gene: 6. From germline, CDR1 is SGHRS and CDR2 YFSETQ. The CDR3 here is CASSLGDRVGSPLHF. For the CDR3, the DNA is TGCGCCAGCAGCTTGGGAGACAGGGTGGGTTCACCCCTCCACTTT.

The chain has TRBV20-1 and TRBJ1-1; D gene unclear. V was shortened by 3 bases and J by 6 bases, with 11 bases between the two germline ends. Germline values: CDR1 DFQATT, CDR2 SNEGSKA (reference sequence). This CDR3 is built from 12 residues. CDR3 in DNA: TGCAGTGCTAGTCCCGGGAGACCTGAAGCTTTCTTT. The encoded protein is CSASPGRPEAFF.